These T cell receptor beta chains were read from a single sample in a study of shared T cell receptors in the human thymus. The table came from immunoSEQ multiplex PCR; TCRdb's copy has only in-frame clones and leaves some out. This repertoire shows some 720,000 clones, 88% found once; its top ten account for approximately 0.011%. In addition, the sample was reused for a study of human thymus T cells.

The sample consisted of thymocytes. These receptors came from a boy under two years old with a congenital heart defect. Each CDR3 is given with its conserved first and last residue. D genes are given only for firm matches. Only part of the rows carry a size: once, few, many, or a class if the clone is expanded.

cdr3_aa: CASSLAELAGGALVDEQYF
cdr3_nt: TGCGCCAGCAGCTTGGCCGAGCTAGCGGGAGGTGCCCTTGTAGACGAGCAGTACTTC
v_call: TRBV5-1
clone_size: .
d_call: TRBD2
j_call: TRBJ2-7

cdr3_aa: CAISESGTGADYEQYF
cdr3_nt: TGTGCCATCAGTGAGTCCGGAACGGGAGCGGACTACGAGCAGTACTTC
v_call: TRBV10-3
clone_size: .
d_call: .
j_call: TRBJ2-7

cdr3_aa: CASSPLQAGGSYEQYF
cdr3_nt: TGTGCCAGCAGCCCTTTGCAGGCGGGAGGAAGCTACGAGCAGTACTTC
v_call: TRBV5-5
clone_size: .
d_call: TRBD2
j_call: TRBJ2-7

cdr3_aa: CASSQVGPGPQSTEQFF
cdr3_nt: TGCGCCAGCAGCCAAGTTGGGCCAGGGCCCCAATCCACTGAGCAGTTCTTC
v_call: TRBV4-1
clone_size: .
d_call: .
j_call: TRBJ2-1

cdr3_aa: CASSLRYVSGNRAGASDNEQFF
cdr3_nt: TGTGCCAGCAGCTTGCGGTATGTAAGCGGGAATCGGGCGGGAGCTTCCGACAATGAGCAGTTCTTC
v_call: TRBV7-4
clone_size: .
d_call: TRBD2
j_call: TRBJ2-1

cdr3_aa: CASGTGEYEQYF
cdr3_nt: TGTGCCAGTGGGACAGGGGAGTACGAGCAGTACTTC
v_call: TRBV27
clone_size: .
d_call: TRBD1
j_call: TRBJ2-7

cdr3_aa: CASSSGLAGVEQFF
cdr3_nt: TGTGCCAGCAGCTCCGGACTAGCGGGAGTTGAGCAGTTCTTC
v_call: TRBV7-9
clone_size: .
d_call: TRBD2
j_call: TRBJ2-1

cdr3_aa: CASSQHSAGPNSNQPQHF
cdr3_nt: TGTGCCAGCAGCCAACATTCCGCAGGCCCTAATAGCAATCAGCCCCAGCATTTT
v_call: TRBV4-2
clone_size: .
d_call: .
j_call: TRBJ1-5

cdr3_aa: CASSKQGAANYGYTF
cdr3_nt: TGTGCCAGCAGCAAACAGGGTGCCGCCAACTATGGCTACACCTTC
v_call: TRBV21-1
clone_size: .
d_call: .
j_call: TRBJ1-2

cdr3_aa: CASVGSGPYNEQFF
cdr3_nt: TGTGCCAGCGTGGGGAGCGGACCCTACAATGAGCAGTTCTTC
v_call: TRBV14
clone_size: .
d_call: .
j_call: TRBJ2-1

cdr3_aa: CASSSITTGPSSDTQYF
cdr3_nt: TGTGCCAGCAGCTCGATTACGACAGGGCCCTCGTCAGATACGCAGTATTTT
v_call: TRBV7-2
clone_size: .
d_call: TRBD1
j_call: TRBJ2-3

cdr3_aa: CASSSIAGGTYEQYF
cdr3_nt: TGTGCCAGCAGTTCTATAGCGGGGGGTACCTACGAGCAGTACTTC
v_call: TRBV28
clone_size: .
d_call: TRBD2
j_call: TRBJ2-7

cdr3_aa: CASTGQGQETQYF
cdr3_nt: TGTGCCAGTACAGGACAGGGTCAGGAGACCCAGTACTTC
v_call: TRBV14
clone_size: few
d_call: TRBD1
j_call: TRBJ2-5

cdr3_aa: CASSPRDFSPLSTDTQYF
cdr3_nt: TGTGCCAGTAGTCCCCGGGACTTTAGCCCATTGAGCACAGATACGCAGTATTTT
v_call: TRBV19
clone_size: .
d_call: .
j_call: TRBJ2-3

cdr3_aa: CASSSVGTGFSYNEQFF
cdr3_nt: TGCGCCAGCAGCTCCGTAGGAACAGGTTTCTCCTACAATGAGCAGTTCTTC
v_call: TRBV5-1
clone_size: .
d_call: .
j_call: TRBJ2-1

cdr3_aa: CASSQSTGGHLSFSNQPQHF
cdr3_nt: TGCGCCAGCAGTCAGTCAACAGGGGGCCATTTAAGTTTTAGCAATCAGCCCCAGCATTTT
v_call: TRBV23-1
clone_size: .
d_call: TRBD1
j_call: TRBJ1-5

cdr3_aa: CAWSGRNSRAGGPKNSYNEQFF
cdr3_nt: TGTGCCTGGAGTGGCCGCAATTCGCGGGCGGGAGGACCAAAAAACTCCTACAATGAGCAGTTCTTC
v_call: TRBV30
clone_size: few
d_call: TRBD2
j_call: TRBJ2-1

cdr3_aa: CASSSRGAERQETQYF
cdr3_nt: TGTGCCAGCAGTTCCCGGGGTGCGGAAAGGCAAGAGACCCAGTACTTC
v_call: TRBV27
clone_size: .
d_call: .
j_call: TRBJ2-5

cdr3_aa: CATSRDIRQFQETQYF
cdr3_nt: TGTGCCACCAGCAGAGATATCAGACAGTTCCAAGAGACCCAGTACTTC
v_call: TRBV15
clone_size: .
d_call: .
j_call: TRBJ2-5

cdr3_aa: CASSLAKAPGFSTDTQYF
cdr3_nt: TGTGCCAGCAGCTTAGCGAAGGCGCCGGGATTTAGCACAGATACGCAGTATTTT
v_call: TRBV7-9
clone_size: once
d_call: .
j_call: TRBJ2-3

cdr3_aa: CASSPPGTGGGTDTQYF
cdr3_nt: TGTGCCAGCAGCCCACCCGGGACAGGGGGCGGCACAGATACGCAGTATTTT
v_call: TRBV7-9
clone_size: few
d_call: TRBD1
j_call: TRBJ2-3

cdr3_aa: CASTHHGGSNYGYTF
cdr3_nt: TGTGCCAGCACCCACCATGGGGGGTCCAACTATGGCTACACCTTC
v_call: TRBV27
clone_size: .
d_call: .
j_call: TRBJ1-2

cdr3_aa: CASGLMSGSDYEQYF
cdr3_nt: TGTGCTAGTGGACTTATGAGCGGGAGTGATTACGAGCAGTACTTC
v_call: TRBV12-5
clone_size: .
d_call: TRBD2
j_call: TRBJ2-7

cdr3_aa: CASSSSYRGTPDTQYF
cdr3_nt: TGTGCCAGCAGCTCCTCTTACAGGGGCACACCAGATACGCAGTATTTT
v_call: TRBV4-2
clone_size: .
d_call: TRBD1
j_call: TRBJ2-3

cdr3_aa: CASSLEETSGSADTQYF
cdr3_nt: TGTGCCAGCAGCCTCGAAGAAACTAGCGGGAGTGCAGATACGCAGTATTTT
v_call: TRBV14
clone_size: .
d_call: TRBD2
j_call: TRBJ2-3

cdr3_aa: CASSIWGLAGGDTLAGELFF
cdr3_nt: TGTGCCAGTAGTATATGGGGACTAGCGGGCGGGGACACACTAGCCGGGGAGCTGTTTTTT
v_call: TRBV19
clone_size: .
d_call: TRBD2
j_call: TRBJ2-2

cdr3_aa: CASSIERGGYNEQFF
cdr3_nt: TGTGCCAGTAGTATCGAGCGGGGGGGGTACAATGAGCAGTTCTTC
v_call: TRBV19
clone_size: once
d_call: TRBD2
j_call: TRBJ2-1

cdr3_aa: CASSSHTKTDRGLPRHEAFF
cdr3_nt: TGTGCCAGCAGCTCCCACACGAAAACGGACAGGGGGCTCCCTCGCCATGAAGCTTTCTTT
v_call: TRBV7-8
clone_size: .
d_call: TRBD1
j_call: TRBJ1-1

cdr3_aa: CATSSSWSEGGGNQPQHF
cdr3_nt: TGTGCCACCAGCAGTTCCTGGAGTGAGGGAGGTGGCAATCAGCCCCAGCATTTT
v_call: TRBV15
clone_size: .
d_call: .
j_call: TRBJ1-5

cdr3_aa: CASSRYGSRSSGNTIYF
cdr3_nt: TGTGCCAGCAGCCGCTACGGGAGTCGAAGCTCTGGAAACACCATATATTTT
v_call: TRBV5-4
clone_size: .
d_call: .
j_call: TRBJ1-3

cdr3_aa: CASSVAGTLGGMEQYF
cdr3_nt: TGTGCCAGCAGCGTCGCTGGGACGCTCGGGGGAATGGAGCAGTACTTC
v_call: TRBV9
clone_size: .
d_call: .
j_call: TRBJ2-7

cdr3_aa: CASSATKPGLAGGPGEQYF
cdr3_nt: TGTGCCAGCAGTGCCACTAAGCCGGGACTAGCGGGAGGGCCGGGGGAGCAGTACTTC
v_call: TRBV27
clone_size: few
d_call: TRBD2
j_call: TRBJ2-7

cdr3_aa: CASSQGGSGYTF
cdr3_nt: TGCGCCAGCAGCCAAGGAGGGAGTGGCTACACCTTC
v_call: TRBV4-3
clone_size: .
d_call: .
j_call: TRBJ1-2

cdr3_aa: CTSSFLLPQHF
cdr3_nt: TGCACCAGCAGCTTTCTCCTGCCCCAGCATTTT
v_call: TRBV1
clone_size: .
d_call: .
j_call: TRBJ1-5

cdr3_aa: CASSEGSGRFDNEQFF
cdr3_nt: TGTGCCAGCAGTGAGGGTAGCGGGAGATTCGACAATGAGCAGTTCTTC
v_call: TRBV6-1
clone_size: .
d_call: TRBD2
j_call: TRBJ2-1

cdr3_aa: CAIRDGPGGHEQYF
cdr3_nt: TGTGCCATCAGAGACGGGCCGGGGGGCCACGAGCAGTACTTC
v_call: TRBV10-3
clone_size: .
d_call: .
j_call: TRBJ2-7

cdr3_aa: CASSPYLAGVGREGLLAKNIQYF
cdr3_nt: TGTGCCAGCAGCCCCTATCTCGCGGGGGTGGGGCGGGAGGGCCTGTTAGCCAAAAACATTCAGTACTTC
v_call: TRBV9
clone_size: .
d_call: TRBD2
j_call: TRBJ2-4

cdr3_aa: CASSGPERESYNEQFF
cdr3_nt: TGTGCCAGCAGTGGACCAGAGCGGGAATCCTACAATGAGCAGTTCTTC
v_call: TRBV6-1
clone_size: few
d_call: TRBD2
j_call: TRBJ2-1

cdr3_aa: CASSGDRGDEQYF
cdr3_nt: TGCGCCAGCAGTGGGGACAGGGGCGACGAGCAGTACTTC
v_call: TRBV10-2
clone_size: .
d_call: TRBD1
j_call: TRBJ2-7

cdr3_aa: CAIAGLAYGIEQYF
cdr3_nt: TGTGCCATCGCGGGGCTAGCGTATGGAATTGAGCAGTACTTC
v_call: TRBV6-1
clone_size: .
d_call: .
j_call: TRBJ2-7

cdr3_aa: CASSEGRGRDTEAFF
cdr3_nt: TGTGCCAGCAGTGAAGGCAGGGGGAGAGACACTGAAGCTTTCTTT
v_call: TRBV25-1
clone_size: .
d_call: TRBD1
j_call: TRBJ1-1

cdr3_aa: CASSLVGKGNYGYTF
cdr3_nt: TGTGCCAGCAGCTTGGTGGGCAAGGGGAACTATGGCTACACCTTC
v_call: TRBV5-4
clone_size: .
d_call: .
j_call: TRBJ1-2

cdr3_aa: CASSLESRRQGSDYGYTF
cdr3_nt: TGTGCCAGCAGCTTAGAGTCCCGTCGACAGGGCAGCGACTATGGCTACACCTTC
v_call: TRBV7-8
clone_size: few
d_call: TRBD1
j_call: TRBJ1-2

cdr3_aa: CASSQDPGLAQTGELFF
cdr3_nt: TGTGCCAGCAGCCAAGACCCGGGACTAGCCCAGACCGGGGAGCTGTTTTTT
v_call: TRBV4-2
clone_size: .
d_call: TRBD2
j_call: TRBJ2-2

cdr3_aa: CASSSPGQEHTGELFF
cdr3_nt: TGTGCCAGCAGCTCACCGGGACAGGAGCACACCGGGGAGCTGTTTTTT
v_call: TRBV11-3
clone_size: .
d_call: TRBD1
j_call: TRBJ2-2